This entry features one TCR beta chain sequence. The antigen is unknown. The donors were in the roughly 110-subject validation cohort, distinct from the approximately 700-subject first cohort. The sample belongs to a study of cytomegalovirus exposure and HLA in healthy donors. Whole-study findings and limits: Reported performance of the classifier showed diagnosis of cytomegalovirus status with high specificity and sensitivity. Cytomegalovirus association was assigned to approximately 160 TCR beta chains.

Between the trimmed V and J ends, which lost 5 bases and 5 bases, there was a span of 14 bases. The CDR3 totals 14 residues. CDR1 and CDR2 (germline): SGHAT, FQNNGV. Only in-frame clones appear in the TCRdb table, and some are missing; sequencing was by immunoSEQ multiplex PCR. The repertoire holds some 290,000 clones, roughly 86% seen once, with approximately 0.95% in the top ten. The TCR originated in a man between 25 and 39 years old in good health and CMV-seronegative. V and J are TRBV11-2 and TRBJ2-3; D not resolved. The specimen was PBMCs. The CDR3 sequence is CASSRTDSGDTQYF. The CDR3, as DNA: TGTGCCAGCAGCCGAACAGATTCAGGAGATACGCAGTATTTT.